This T cell receptor (beta chain) was recorded in a study of lymphopenia after photon versus proton radiotherapy. Findings of the study overall: After the lymphocyte nadir, photon-treated repertoires showed oligoclonal expansion, especially of CD8+ Temra cells. Under photons, naive T cells and diversity fell while effector/memory populations rose.

Germline CDR1 and CDR2: SGHTA and FQGNSA. Between the trimmed V and J ends, which lost 1 base and 0 bases, there was a span of 4 bases. The CDR3 loop spans 13 amino acids. Method: immunoSEQ multiplex PCR; TCRdb's copy keeps in-frame clones and lacks some. Here the sample spans 150,000 to 200,000 clones, roughly nine tenths being singletons. Comment on this clone: Its specificity is unknown.

This chain links TRBV7-2 with TRBJ2-7; D is unresolved. This receptor was obtained from a middle-aged man with gastric cancer. Sequences were derived from peripheral blood, sampled from a patient treated with photon-based radiotherapy. The CDR3: CASSLVVSYEQYF. The CDR3 DNA sequence: TGTGCCAGCAGCTTAGTCGTCTCCTACGAGCAGTACTTC. The full variable domain, in which reference TRBV7-2 and TRBJ2-7 provide the parts outside the CDR3, is GAGVSQSPSNKVTEKGKDVELRCDPISGHTALYWYRQSLGQGLEFLIYFQGNSAPDKSGLPSDRFSAERTGGSVSTLTIQRTQQEDSAVYLCASSLVVSYEQYFGPGTRLTVT.